The TCR beta chain under discussion was sequenced for a study of blood T cell repertoires in COVID-19. Whole-study context: From the United States, Italy and Spain came samples of acute and convalescent COVID-19. PBMCs, B-cell-depleted T cells, or T cells provided the cDNA or gDNA that made up the material.

This clone was counted a single time. The V end was cut by 0 bases, the J end by 8 bases, with 8 bases between. From germline, CDR1 is PRHDT and CDR2 FYEKMQ (reference sequence). The CDR3 runs to 14 residues. Authors' analysis steps: Nucleated cell number was recorded as an estimate derived from reference gene primer amplification. The method was immunoSEQ multiplex PCR; TCRdb's version includes in-frame clones alone and lacks a portion of them. V, J and clone size were drawn from that table, and D and trimming were deduced from the DNA. Of 200,000 or so clones listed, 70% to 90% are singletons. The sample comprised peripheral blood. The chain is built from TRBV13 and TRBJ1-6, with D perhaps matching TRBD1 (6 bases). The source is a woman in her sixties or seventies with acute or convalescent COVID-19. Here the CDR3 reads CASSLGRTDSPLHF. In DNA form, the CDR3 reads TGTGCCAGCAGCTTAGGACGGACAGATTCACCCCTCCACTTT.